This T cell receptor (beta chain) was obtained from a study of spatial heterogeneity in lung cancer. There are 17 residues in the CDR3. From germline, CDR1 is MGHRA and CDR2 YSYEKL. Trimming at V came to 0 bases and at J to 0 bases, leaving 3 bases not matched to a gene. General study findings and limits: Tumoral mutation counts were tracked by counts of expanded intratumoral alpha and beta TCRs.

With regard to this clonotype: Its specificity is unknown.

One entry per CDR3 protein, called by TCRdb with MiXCR from the 5' RACE reads. The table includes 100,000 or so distinct CDR3 sequences, 4.4% detected once. Specified time point: sample taken at primary tumor resection. The clonotype originates from a male donor with early-stage non-small cell lung cancer. This material consisted of lung tumor tissue, taken at surgery. The chain couples TRBV4-1 to TRBJ2-1; 9 bases fit TRBD2. The DNA for the CDR3 is TGCGCCAGCAGCCAAGATCTAGCGGGAAGCTCCTACAATGAGCAGTTCTTC. Amino acid sequence: CASSQDLAGSSYNEQFF.